This T cell receptor (beta chain) was observed in a study of blood T cell repertoires in COVID-19. At the level of the study: T cells, B-cell-depleted T cells, or PBMCs provided the cDNA or gDNA that served as material.

As handled by the study authors: Reference gene primer amplification gave estimated nucleated cell counts. The protocol was immunoSEQ multiplex PCR, while the TCRdb copy is restricted to in-frame clones and leaves out a portion. V, J and clone size are those of that table, while D and trimming were read from the DNA. The sample records 150,000 to 200,000 clones, 90% being singletons. Germline V gene data show CDR1 as MNHEY and CDR2 as SVGAGI. Trimming removed 10 bases from V and 6 bases from J; junction bases left unmatched: 14. The CDR3 has 15 amino acids. The TCR sequence derives from a man in his 60s with active or convalescent COVID-19. The rearrangement uses TRBV6-5 and TRBJ2-2; 7 nucleotides line up with TRBD1. The material sequenced was peripheral blood. The CDR3 here is CATRYSQGLPGELFF. In DNA, the CDR3 is TGTGCCACCAGATACTCACAGGGGTTGCCCGGGGAGCTGTTTTTT.